A single sample is the source of the 10 T cell receptor beta chains below, sequenced in a study of blood T cell repertoires in COVID-19. The assay was immunoSEQ multiplex PCR, and TCRdb's table has in-frame clones only and misses some. The data show around 87,000 clones, more than 65% seen once. Sequenced input: peripheral blood. The receptor source for this set is a human donor in a cohort sampled during active COVID-19.

V is TRBV6-5 and J is TRBJ1-1; a possible D gene is TRBD1 (5 bases). This CDR3 is built from 14 residues. CDR1 is MNHEY and CDR2 is SVGAGI in the germline V gene. Trimming stripped 6 bases from V and 1 base from J, with 12 bases between. The CDR3 DNA is TGTGCCAGCAGCCCCGCAGGGTGGAACACTGAAGCTTTCTTT. It codes for CASSPAGWNTEAFF.

The V gene is TRBV2, the J gene TRBJ2-1; 8 bases map to TRBD1. Looked up from germline, CDR1 is SNHLY and CDR2 is FYNNEI. V trimming: 2 bases; J trimming: 3 bases; junction bases outside the gene matches: 3. The CDR3 is made up of 15 amino acids. CDR3 amino acids: CASSELGQDYNEQFF. The CDR3, as DNA: TGTGCCAGCAGTGAATTGGGACAGGACTACAATGAGCAGTTCTTC.

This clone was recorded a few times. This chain joins TRBV7-2 and TRBJ2-7; 8 bases match TRBD1. Trimming removed 5 bases from V and 5 bases from J; junction bases left unmatched: 11. The CDR3 loop spans 15 amino acids. CDR1 SGHTA and CDR2 FQGNSA come from the germline V gene. The CDR3 spells CASSRSSQGVDEQYF. In DNA, the CDR3 is TGTGCCAGCAGCAGGTCGTCACAGGGGGTTGACGAGCAGTACTTC.

J is TRBJ2-7 and V is TRBV7-2; 7 positions agree with TRBD2. The germline CDR1 and CDR2 sequences are SGHTA and FQGNSA. The V and J ends lost 3 bases and 3 bases, in that order; junction bases with no gene match: 5. The CDR3 sequence is 14 residues long. CDR3 sequence: CASSFSGANYEQYF. CDR3 bases: TGTGCCAGCAGCTTCAGCGGGGCCAACTACGAGCAGTACTTC.

This sequence joins TRBV28 and TRBJ2-1, with TRBD2 matching over 10 bases. This CDR3 comprises 16 residues. V dropped 2 bases and J dropped 8; count of bases not matched to a gene: 9. Germline V lookup: CDR1 MDHEN, CDR2 SYDVKM. This CDR3 reads CASSLRSLAGEDEQFF. The CDR3 region has the DNA TGTGCCAGCAGTTTACGTAGCCTAGCGGGAGAGGATGAGCAGTTCTTC.

A few counts support this clone. The genes are TRBV11-2 and TRBJ2-2; 15 nucleotides match TRBD2. The V gene end was trimmed by 5 bases and the J gene end by 1 base; junction bases not matched to a gene: 8. Germline V gene lookup returns CDR1 SGHAT and CDR2 FQNNGV. This CDR3 contains 19 residues. In DNA form, the CDR3 reads TGTGCCAGCAGCCACCCACCGGGACTAGCGGGGGGGAACACCGGGGAGCTGTTTTTT. This codes for CASSHPPGLAGGNTGELFF.

This clone has just a few counts. The chain links TRBV7-2 to TRBJ1-3; 8 bases match TRBD1. This CDR3 is built from 16 residues. Trimming cost V 1 base and J 4 bases; bases outside gene matches: 6. The germline CDR1 and CDR2 sequences are SGHTA and FQGNSA. The CDR3 sequence: CASSLEAGGRGNTIYF. The CDR3 bases are TGTGCCAGCAGCTTAGAGGCAGGGGGCCGCGGAAACACCATATATTTT.

V is TRBV5-1 and J is TRBJ2-3; the D gene is possibly TRBD1 (6 bases). Germline loops: CDR1 SGHRS, CDR2 YFSETQ. Trimming left V 3 bases short and J 1 base short, with 15 bases between. The CDR3 runs 16 residues. CDR3 sequence reads: CASSYRDNERTDTQYF. As DNA, the CDR3 is TGCGCCAGCAGCTACCGGGACAACGAACGCACAGATACGCAGTATTTT.

This clone appeared a single time. CDR3 loop: CASSRGQGDKAKNIQYF. The CDR3, as DNA: TGTGCCAGCAGCAGGGGACAGGGGGACAAGGCCAAAAACATTCAGTACTTC. The chain is built from TRBV5-8 and TRBJ2-4; 11 nucleotides match TRBD1. CDR1 is SGHTS, CDR2 YDEGEE, per germline. The ends lost 4 bases at V and 1 base at J; junction bases unmatched: 7. The length of the CDR3 is 17 residues.

The chain uses TRBV4-1 and TRBJ2-7, with 8 positions matching TRBD1. The germline CDR1 and CDR2 sequences are MGHRA and YSYEKL. Losses at the gene ends were 4 bases for V and 0 bases for J; bases not matched to a gene: 5. This CDR3 has 15 amino acids. CDR3 in amino acids: CASSLATGGSYEQYF. In nucleotides, the CDR3 is TGCGCCAGCAGCCTTGCCACAGGGGGCTCCTACGAGCAGTACTTC.